Following are 19 T cell receptor beta chains from one sample sequenced in a study of T cell repertoires in cytomegalovirus infection. Using its own MiXCR run on the reads, TCRdb lists one record per CDR3 protein. This sample yields 110,000 to 150,000 distinct CDR3 sequences, of which about 6% are seen a single time; roughly 18% belongs to the top ten. The sequencing input was PBMCs. These receptors originate from a human donor in good health (CMV status not recorded). Some clones in this sample may be carry-over from other donors' samples.

There are many counts of this clonotype. The CDR3 region is CASSSSGGWTEAFF. As DNA, the CDR3 is TGTGCCAGCAGCTCATCGGGGGGGTGGACTGAAGCTTTCTTT. The chain is built from TRBV7-9 and TRBJ1-1; D might be TRBD1 (5 bases). CDR1 is SEHNR and CDR2 is FQNEAQ in the germline V gene (reference sequence). The CDR3 has 14 amino acids. Trimming stripped 4 bases from V and 5 bases from J, with 14 bases between.

Many counts were recorded for this clonotype. The chain employs TRBV7-7 and TRBJ2-5; a weak D match, TRBD1 (6 bases). Trimming took 5 bases from V and 4 from J, leaving 23 bases between them. The CDR3 totals 17 residues. Germline assignment: CDR1 SSHAT and CDR2 FNYEAQ (reference sequence). The CDR3 loop is CASSQKGRPGHGETQYF. CDR3 in DNA: TGTGCCAGCAGCCAAAAGGGGCGGCCGGGACACGGAGAGACCCAGTACTTC.

The chain is built from TRBV29-1 and TRBJ2-2; D possibly corresponds to TRBD1 (6 bases). Trimming removed 0 bases at V and 5 bases at J, with 13 bases between. CDR1 is SQVTM and CDR2 is ANQGSEA in the germline V gene. The CDR3 runs to 15 residues. CDR3: CSVEDSGRGTGELFF. The CDR3 DNA sequence: TGCAGCGTTGAAGATTCTGGCAGGGGTACCGGGGAGCTGTTTTTT.

Concerning this clonotype itself: Since a much larger clone is just one base distant, this may be a read error. J is TRBJ1-5 and V is TRBV7-3, with 9 nucleotides matching TRBD1. Germline CDR1 and CDR2: SGHTA and FQGTGA. The CDR3 has 13 residues. The CDR3 is CTSSSGQGSPQHF. The CDR3 bases are TGTACCAGCAGCTCCGGACAGGGGTCGCCCCAGCATTTT. Based on the CDR3 plus reference TRBV7-3 and TRBJ1-5, the full variable domain is GAGVSQTPSNKVTEKGKYVELRCDPISGHTALYWYRQSLGQGPEFLIYFQGTGAADDSGLPNDRFFAVRPEGSVSTLKIQRTERGDSAVYLCTSSSGQGSPQHFGDGTRLSIL.

This clonotype has more than one count but fewer than ten. V and J are TRBV19 and TRBJ1-1; D gene uncertain. Trimming cost V 3 bases and J 4 bases, with 12 bases left between them. Germline V gene data show CDR1 as LNHDA and CDR2 as SQIVND (reference sequence). The CDR3 is made up of 14 amino acids. The CDR3 protein is CASSMVDRTTEAFF. CDR3 DNA sequence: TGTGCCAGTAGTATGGTGGACCGGACCACTGAAGCTTTCTTT.

This clonotype was counted between two and nine times. The chain uses TRBV6-2 or TRBV6-3 and TRBJ2-7, with D hard to call. V lost 3 bases and J lost 5, with 8 bases in between. Germline V gene lookup returns CDR1 MNHEY and CDR2 SVGEGT. The CDR3 contains 12 residues. Written as DNA, the CDR3 is TGTGCCAGCAGTTATGTTGCAAACGAGCAGTACTTC. Translation gives CASSYVANEQYF.

The chain employs TRBV28 and TRBJ2-6; D is perhaps TRBD1 or TRBD2 (6 bases each). CDR3 size: 16 residues. Germline V gene lookup returns CDR1 MDHEN and CDR2 SYDVKM. The germline V and J ends were trimmed by 10 bases and 1 base, with 17 bases remaining between them. CDR3 amino acids: CATRRGVLSGANVLTF. The CDR3 coding sequence is TGTGCCACCAGGAGGGGGGTTCTATCTGGGGCCAACGTCCTGACTTTC. Full variable domain (missing parts from reference TRBV28 and TRBJ2-6): DVKVTQSSRYLVKRTGEKVFLECVQDMDHENMFWYRQDPGLGLRLIYFSYDVKMKEKGDIPEGYSVSREKKERFSLILESASTNQTSMYLCATRRGVLSGANVLTFGAGSRLTVL.

This clonotype was counted many times. The chain combines TRBV12-3 or TRBV12-4 with TRBJ1-1; 7 positions agree with TRBD1. The CDR3 consists of 16 residues. V trimming: 0 bases; J trimming: 1 base; junction bases outside the gene matches: 5. CDR3 sequence (DNA): TGTGCCAGCAGTTTAGCCACCGGACAGGCGAACACTGAAGCTTTCTTT. Translation gives CASSLATGQANTEAFF.

This clonotype has at least ten counts. This chain joins TRBV7-9 and TRBJ1-4; no clear D. CDR1 and CDR2 (germline): SEHNR, FQNEAQ (reference sequence). This CDR3 contains 14 residues. Trimming cost V 3 bases and J 8 bases, with 13 bases left between them. CDR3 nucleotides: TGTGCCAGCAGCTTCAGGACTCTGGGAGAAAAACTGTTTTTT. Its translation is CASSFRTLGEKLFF.

This rearrangement joins TRBV7-2 to TRBJ2-7; 11 positions match TRBD2. Germline-derived CDR1 and CDR2 are SGHTA and FQGNSA. The CDR3 loop spans 15 amino acids. V shed 7 bases, J shed 0 bases, and the junction held 5 bases outside the gene matches. In DNA, the CDR3 is TGTGCCAGCACCTTCACTAGCGGGGGCTCCTACGAGCAGTACTTC. Translation: CASTFTSGGSYEQYF.

This clonotype was seen many times. V and J are TRBV7-2 and TRBJ2-7, with TRBD2 matching over 10 bases. V dropped 1 base and J dropped 2; count of bases not matched to a gene: 5. Germline V gene sequence: CDR1 SGHTA, CDR2 FQGNSA. The CDR3 spans 16 residues. Written as DNA, the CDR3 is TGTGCCAGCAGCTTAGGTAGCGGGGGGCCACCCTACGAGCAGTACTTC. This translates into CASSLGSGGPPYEQYF.

The chain combines TRBV7-2 with TRBJ1-2; 11 bases are shared with TRBD1. CDR1 is SGHTA and CDR2 is FQGNSA in the germline V gene. The CDR3 loop spans 13 amino acids. The V gene end was trimmed by 6 bases and the J gene end by 14 bases; junction bases not matched to a gene: 11. This chain's CDR3 is CASSKPGQGVRTF. In nucleotides, the CDR3 is TGTGCCAGCAGTAAGCCGGGACAGGGGGTTAGGACCTTC.

This clonotype showed up many times. The J gene is TRBJ2-3, the V gene TRBV5-6, with D perhaps TRBD2 (6 bases). Trimming cost V 1 base and J 2 bases, with 11 bases left between them. CDR3 size: 15 residues. Germline V lookup: CDR1 SGHDT, CDR2 YYEEEE. The CDR3 here is CASSLRRGFTDTQYF. The CDR3 coding sequence is TGTGCCAGCAGCTTGCGGAGGGGATTCACAGATACGCAGTATTTT.

This clonotype was counted between two and nine times. The V gene is TRBV20-1, the J gene TRBJ1-6; 9 bases match TRBD1. Germline V lookup: CDR1 DFQATT, CDR2 SNEGSKA (reference sequence). V lost 0 bases to trimming and J lost 9 bases; unmatched junction nucleotides: 6. The CDR3 sequence is 15 residues long. CDR3 coding DNA: TGCAGTGCTAGAGATATAGGACAGGGGTCTTCACCCCTCCACTTT. Its translation is CSARDIGQGSSPLHF.

Ten or more counts support this clonotype. A much larger clone sits a single nucleotide away, making a read error possible. The chain links TRBV7-8 to TRBJ2-7; D gene ambiguous. The CDR3 is 11 residues long. CDR1 SGHVS and CDR2 FQNEAQ come from the germline V gene. The V end was cut by 5 bases, the J end by 3 bases, with 5 bases between. The CDR3 spells CASSPDYEQYF. The CDR3 coding sequence is TGTGCCAGCAGCCCCGACTACGAGCAGTACTTC.

This clonotype was seen at least ten times. The germline gene is not matched at one end of the junction; a read error may be the cause. The chain is built from TRBV7-9 and TRBJ2-1; TRBD1 or TRBD2 may be the D gene (5 bases each). The germline gives CDR1 SEHNR, CDR2 FQNEAQ (reference sequence). The CDR3 consists of 11 residues. The CDR3 is CASSPRTGLVF. CDR3 DNA sequence: TGTGCCAGCAGCCCCCGAACAGGACTCGTCTTC.

This clonotype was seen many times. The chain links TRBV7-8 to TRBJ1-5; D call uncertain. Trimming cost V 5 bases and J 2 bases, with 13 bases left between them. The CDR3 consists of 15 residues. Per germline, CDR1 SGHVS and CDR2 FQNEAQ. CDR3 in DNA: TGTGCCAGCAGCCGAGCCAGGATGGGCAATCAGCCCCAGCATTTT. Protein: CASSRARMGNQPQHF.

This clonotype has a handful of counts. The chain has TRBV9 and TRBJ1-3, with unresolved D. V was cut by 1 base and J by 1 base, with 6 bases left in between. CDR1 is SGDLS, CDR2 YYNGEE, per germline. The length of the CDR3 is 14 residues. CDR3 nucleotide sequence: TGTGCCAGCAGCGTAATGGGGTCTGGAAACACCATATATTTT. Its translation is CASSVMGSGNTIYF.

This clonotype was seen ten or more times. The chain combines TRBV6-2 or TRBV6-3 with TRBJ2-5; no firm D call. The CDR3 totals 13 residues. Germline V gene lookup returns CDR1 MNHEY and CDR2 SVGEGT. Trimming left V 2 bases short and J 1 base short, with 5 bases between. This chain's CDR3 is CASSYTAQETQYF. The CDR3 bases are TGTGCCAGCAGTTACACCGCCCAAGAGACCCAGTACTTC.